These 26 T cell receptor beta chains share one sample of origin, sequenced in a study of cytomegalovirus exposure and HLA in healthy donors. Primers for the PCR totalled 60 Vbeta and 13 Jbeta. Assay: immunoSEQ multiplex PCR; the TCRdb copy retains only in-frame clones and omits some. The sample includes more than 140,000 clones, approximately 80% seen only once; the top ten take approximately 5.7%. Sequenced material: PBMCs. The receptor source for this set is a man aged 25-40 years in good health and CMV-seropositive.

This chain uses TRBV2 with TRBJ2-3; weak D call: TRBD2 (6 bases). CDR1 SNHLY and CDR2 FYNNEI come from the germline V gene. The V end lost 5 bases, the J end lost 2 bases, and 11 bases lay between the germline ends. The CDR3 sequence is 14 residues long. The CDR3 sequence: CASSQRVDTDTQYF. The CDR3 DNA follows: TGTGCCAGCAGTCAGCGGGTAGACACAGATACGCAGTATTTT. Supplemented by reference TRBV2 and TRBJ2-3, the full variable domain reads EPEVTQTPSHQVTQMGQEVILRCVPISNHLYFYWYRQILGQKVEFLVSFYNNEISEKSEIFDDQFSVERPDGSNFTLKIRSTKLEDSAMYFCASSQRVDTDTQYFGPGTRLTVL.

This chain's CDR3 is CASSWGDYGYTF. CDR3 nucleotides: TGCGCCAGCAGTTGGGGGGACTATGGCTACACCTTC. This chain uses TRBV5-1 with TRBJ1-2; TRBD1 might be the D (5 bases). V was shortened by 5 bases and J by 3 bases, with 8 bases between the two germline ends. The CDR3 contains 12 residues. Germline loops: CDR1 SGHRS, CDR2 YFSETQ.

This chain connects TRBV7-9 to TRBJ2-7; TRBD2 aligns across 11 bases. V was pared by 1 base and J by 2 bases, with 1 base of the junction left unmatched. The CDR3 is 15 residues long. In germline, CDR1 is SEHNR, CDR2 FQNEAQ (reference sequence). CDR3 protein: CASSLVGLAAYEQYF. The CDR3 nucleotides read TGTGCCAGCAGCTTAGTGGGACTAGCGGCCTACGAGCAGTACTTC.

This clone has more than one count but fewer than ten. An end of the junction differs from the germline gene, which may be a read error. The V gene is TRBV2, the J gene TRBJ2-7; D perhaps matches TRBD1 (5 bases). This CDR3 spans 11 amino acids. The V gene's germline CDR1 is SNHLY and CDR2 FYNNEI. CDR3 amino acids: CASSEGTRPNF. The CDR3 DNA is TGTGCCAGCAGTGAAGGGACACGACCGAACTTC.

This clone occurred once. This sequence joins TRBV6-1 and TRBJ2-2; the D gene is possibly TRBD1 (6 bases). The V end was cut by 6 bases, the J end by 3 bases, with 8 bases between. This CDR3 has 13 residues. Per the germline V gene, CDR1 is MNHNS and CDR2 is SASEGT. DNA for the CDR3: TGTGCCAGCAGACAGGGATACACCGGGGAGCTGTTTTTT. Its translation is CASRQGYTGELFF.

The genes are TRBV28 and TRBJ2-2; weak D call: TRBD2 (5 bases). Per the germline V gene, CDR1 is MDHEN and CDR2 is SYDVKM. The V gene lost 7 bases and the J gene lost 6 bases, with 12 bases spanning the gap. This CDR3 comprises 13 residues. The CDR3 loop reads CASNEGLAGELFF. The CDR3 region has the DNA TGTGCCAGCAATGAGGGTTTGGCCGGGGAGCTGTTTTTT.

The J gene is TRBJ2-7, the V gene TRBV5-4; 9 positions match TRBD2. The CDR3 is 14 residues long. Germline V gene data show CDR1 as SGHNT and CDR2 as YYREEE (reference sequence). V shed 1 base, J shed 4 bases, and the junction held 3 bases outside the gene matches. The CDR3, as DNA: TGTGCCAGCAGCTTGAAGACTAGCGGTTACGAGCAGTACTTC. The encoded protein is CASSLKTSGYEQYF.

This clone was seen once. V gene TRBV28 combines with J gene TRBJ2-3; 8 bases align to TRBD1. Germline CDR1 is MDHEN and CDR2 is SYDVKM. This CDR3 is 16 amino acids long. The junction had 7 bases not matched to a gene; V was cut back by 3 bases and J by 2 bases. CDR3 sequence reads: CASSLGVRGPTDTQYF. The CDR3 nucleotides are TGTGCCAGCAGTTTGGGGGTCAGGGGGCCCACAGATACGCAGTATTTT.

The DNA for the CDR3 is TGTGCCACCCGGCCGGCGGGAGTCGGGGAGACCCAGTACTTC. Translating gives CATRPAGVGETQYF. The chain links TRBV6-5 to TRBJ2-5; 7 nucleotides align to TRBD2. V shed 10 bases, J shed 5 bases, and the junction held 13 bases outside the gene matches. This CDR3 is built from 14 residues. CDR1 and CDR2 (germline): MNHEY, SVGAGI.

This chain links TRBV7-2 with TRBJ2-7, with 8 bases aligning to TRBD1. The CDR3 is 15 residues long. V shed 1 base and J 3 bases; nucleotides not matched to a gene: 5. Germline CDR1 reads SGHTA; CDR2 reads FQGNSA. Here the CDR3 DNA reads TGTGCCAGCAGCTTAGACGGGACAGGTTTCTACGAGCAGTACTTC. Its protein product is CASSLDGTGFYEQYF.

This chain links TRBV6-5 with TRBJ2-5, with 9 nucleotides matching TRBD1. Germline CDR1 reads MNHEY; CDR2 reads SVGAGI. This CDR3 has 16 amino acids. Trimming at V came to 0 bases and at J to 4 bases, leaving 6 bases not matched to a gene. The chain's CDR3 is CASSYSLGQGSETQYF. CDR3 coding DNA: TGTGCCAGCAGTTACTCTTTGGGACAGGGTTCAGAGACCCAGTACTTC.

J is TRBJ2-7 and V is TRBV5-6; D is unclear. This CDR3 is built from 14 residues. Trimming took 4 bases from V and 3 from J, leaving 14 bases between them. Per germline, CDR1 SGHDT and CDR2 YYEEEE. The CDR3 loop reads CASSVPAEHYEQYF. The CDR3, as DNA: TGTGCCAGCAGCGTACCGGCGGAGCACTACGAGCAGTACTTC.

The chain links TRBV6-5 to TRBJ1-2; D gene uncertain. The CDR3 covers 12 residues. CDR1 is MNHEY, CDR2 SVGAGI, per germline. V lost 5 bases and J 3 bases, leaving 7 bases between the germline ends. CDR3 region: CASSPTDYGYTF. DNA of the CDR3: TGTGCCAGCAGTCCCACGGACTATGGCTACACCTTC.

The rearrangement links TRBV13 to TRBJ2-1; TRBD1 agrees at 8 bases. V was pared by 5 bases and J by 5 bases, with 2 bases of the junction left unmatched. In germline, CDR1 is PRHDT, CDR2 FYEKMQ (reference sequence). The CDR3 has 13 amino acids. The CDR3 nucleotides read TGTGCCAGCAGCCTGGACAGGGACAATGAGCAGTTCTTC. Its translation: CASSLDRDNEQFF. Based on the CDR3 plus reference TRBV13 and TRBJ2-1, the full variable domain is AAGVIQSPRHLIKEKRETATLKCYPIPRHDTVYWYQQGPGQDPQFLISFYEKMQSDKGSIPDRFSAQQFSDYHSELNMSSLELGDSALYFCASSLDRDNEQFFGPGTRLTVL.

V and J are TRBV6-5 and TRBJ2-7; 12 bases are shared with TRBD2. Trimming at V came to 6 bases and at J to 6 bases, leaving 6 bases not matched to a gene. The CDR3 runs 14 residues. CDR1 is MNHEY, CDR2 SVGAGI, per germline. The CDR3 here is CASRSPGLAGEQYF. The DNA of the CDR3 is TGTGCCAGCAGATCTCCGGGACTAGCGGGCGAGCAGTACTTC.

This clone appeared a few times. The chain employs TRBV20-1 and TRBJ2-3; 7 bases map to TRBD1. This CDR3 comprises 11 residues. V lost 5 bases to trimming and J lost 7 bases; unmatched junction nucleotides: 3. CDR1 is DFQATT and CDR2 is SNEGSKA in the germline V gene (reference sequence). This chain's CDR3 is CSAGDRHTQYF. In DNA, the CDR3 is TGCAGTGCTGGGGACAGACATACGCAGTATTTT.

This clone was seen a handful of times. J is TRBJ2-7 and V is TRBV12-5; D may be TRBD1 (6 bases). The germline CDR1 and CDR2 sequences are LGHNT and FRNRAP. The CDR3 sequence is 13 residues long. V was cut by 6 bases and J by 1 base, with 10 bases left in between. The CDR3 here is CASGRDTSYEQYF. DNA of the CDR3: TGTGCTAGTGGCCGGGACACGTCCTACGAGCAGTACTTC.

This sequence joins TRBV28 and TRBJ1-1; D is ambiguous. This CDR3 region has 11 residues. CDR1 and CDR2 (germline): MDHEN, SYDVKM. V lost 3 bases to trimming and J lost 11 bases, with 10 bases between them. CDR3 in amino acids: CASSFRQWAFF. CDR3 in DNA: TGTGCCAGCAGTTTTCGTCAGTGGGCTTTCTTT.

This chain joins TRBV19 and TRBJ1-1; a weak D match, TRBD1 (6 bases). Deletions cut 1 base from V and 6 bases from J, with 15 bases between. The CDR3 spans 15 residues. Germline V gene data show CDR1 as LNHDA and CDR2 as SQIVND (reference sequence). DNA of the CDR3: TGTGCCAGTAGTATAGCACAGGGAGGGAAGGCTGAAGCTTTCTTT. Its translation: CASSIAQGGKAEAFF. Variable domain in full (rest from reference TRBV19 and TRBJ1-1): DGGITQSPKYLFRKEGQNVTLSCEQNLNHDAMYWYRQDPGQGLRLIYYSQIVNDFQKGDIAEGYSVSREKKESFPLTVTSAQKNPTAFYLCASSIAQGGKAEAFFGQGTRLTVV.

This rearrangement joins TRBV14 to TRBJ2-7; TRBD2 matches at 8 bases. The CDR3 has 15 amino acids. Germline V gives CDR1 SGHDN, CDR2 FVKESK. The V and J ends lost 0 bases and 7 bases, in that order; junction bases with no gene match: 8. DNA for the CDR3: TGTGCCAGCAGCCAAGAGGGACTAGGGTCGAGAGAGCAGTACTTC. It yields the protein CASSQEGLGSREQYF.

V gene TRBV6-5 combines with J gene TRBJ1-1; D possibly corresponds to TRBD1 (6 bases). V lost 7 bases to trimming and J lost 1 base, with 16 bases between them. Germline CDR1 reads MNHEY; CDR2 reads SVGAGI. This CDR3 is 15 amino acids long. The CDR3 sequence: CASTHRAVGNTEAFF. The CDR3 coding sequence is TGTGCCAGCACCCACAGGGCGGTTGGGAACACTGAAGCTTTCTTT.

J is TRBJ1-2 and V is TRBV18; a weak D match, TRBD1 (5 bases). Deletions cut 8 bases from V and 0 bases from J, with 10 bases between. Germline lookup yields CDR1 KGHSH and CDR2 LQKENI. This CDR3 has 13 residues. The CDR3 protein is CASAQGSNYGYTF. CDR3 bases: TGTGCCAGCGCTCAGGGATCTAACTATGGCTACACCTTC.

The V call is TRBV6-6, the J call TRBJ2-1; TRBD2 agrees at 7 bases. V lost 5 bases, J lost 3 bases, and 10 bases stayed unmatched. CDR3 length: 16 residues. Per germline, CDR1 MNHNY and CDR2 SVGAGI (reference sequence). CDR3 bases: TGTGCCAGCAGTCCCGGACTAGGCGTCCTCTACAATGAGCAGTTCTTC. It translates to CASSPGLGVLYNEQFF.

The chain uses TRBV7-2 and TRBJ2-7, with D uncertain. The CDR3 covers 14 residues. Germline CDR1 reads SGHTA; CDR2 reads FQGNSA. The germline V and J ends were trimmed by 2 bases and 3 bases, with 11 bases remaining between them. CDR3 nucleotides: TGTGCCAGCAGCTTAAATGCAGGCCTCTACGAGCAGTACTTC. Its protein is CASSLNAGLYEQYF.

This clone was picked up one time. J is TRBJ1-2 and V is TRBV18, with D possibly matching TRBD1 (5 bases). The V end was cut by 4 bases, the J end by 0 bases, with 9 bases between. This CDR3 has 14 residues. The germline V gene has CDR1 KGHSH and CDR2 LQKENI. CDR3 DNA: TGTGCCAGCTCACAGGACATAGCTAACTATGGCTACACCTTC. Translated, it gives CASSQDIANYGYTF.

This clone occurred once. Its ends do not fully match the called genes, so a read error is possible. The genes are TRBV9 and TRBJ2-6, with D tentatively TRBD1 (5 bases). This CDR3 spans 18 amino acids. CDR1 is SGDLS and CDR2 is YYNGEE in the germline V gene. The CDR3 coding sequence is TGTGCCAGCAGCGTAGCTAATTCAGTCCGCTCTGGGGCCAACGGCCTGACTTTC. Amino acid sequence: CASSVANSVRSGANGLTF.